The sequence of this T cell receptor beta chain was determined in a study of shared clonotypes between healthy human individuals (TCRdb year 2020). With regard to the full study: Three men and a couple of women, aged 18 to 49 years, made up the cohort. Per donor, three plates each were used for CD4 naive and CD4 memory, two for CD8 naive, and one for CD8 memory. Leukapheresis yielded between about 0.85 and 10 billion PBMCs per donor. To estimate repertoire size and how much clonotypes are shared between individuals, the study performed deep sequencing of blood TCR repertoires from roughly five healthy adults. To increase sequencing depth and limit assay-specific biases, different laboratories used diverse techniques to prepare libraries and sequence TCR repertoires.

Using the deep immunoSEQ assay, multiplex PCR amplified TCR CDR3 regions from genomic DNA. Genomic DNA extracted from each cell subset was distributed evenly over all wells of several immunoSEQ 96-well plates, and each plate served as one replicate. For sorted subsets, 200 to 250 ng of genomic DNA, equivalent to about 30,000 T cell genomes, went into each replicate PCR. The purified libraries were quantified using a Qubit 3.0 fluorometer, sized with a Bioanalyzer 2100, and then quantified again using the KAPA Library Quantification kit. Every immunoSEQ 96-well plate was sequenced on a dedicated single-read 150-cycle Illumina NextSeq 550 flow cell. The original pipeline was this. Because the immunoSEQ output included only junctional sequences and no quality scores, the filtering could not be the same as the filtering used for full-length reads. To assign V/J genes and CDR3, sequences were annotated using PyIR, a Python wrapper for IgBLAST v1.9, with IMGT germline references. Reads were filtered out if the reads had weak V/J assignments (E-value above 1e-6), no CDR3, stop codons, out-of-frame junctions, or ambiguous translated residues. V3J clonotypes were defined by identical inferred V gene, J gene, and CDR3 amino acid sequence. Percentage overlap between repertoires was calculated by dividing the number of shared unique clonotypes by the size of the smaller repertoire. Repertoire richness was assessed with RTK rarefaction, the Chao1 estimator, and Recon v2.1 estimates of unobserved clonotypes. Generation probabilities were computed with OLGA for all TCRbeta clonotypes obtained by the gDNA method from a few donors. TCRdb took over this immuneACCESS table, retaining in-frame rearrangements with V and J assigned. Such tables are incomplete; in checked studies, under half of the missing clones stem from an unresolved V gene, and the remainder is unexplained. That table furnishes V, J and clone size, whereas the DNA furnished D and trimming. For this sample the table gives about 1,500,000 clones, of which roughly 96% were detected only once. The ten largest account for roughly 1.2% of the sample.

Inclusive of the bounding cysteine and phenylalanine, the CDR3 is 13 residues long. Only the CDR3 DNA stays, 39 bases, in frame from base 1. The germline V gene encodes CDR1 MDHEN and CDR2 SYDVKM. V was cut back by 3 bases and J by 5 bases, leaving a gap of 11 bases between them. On the study overall, not on this receptor specifically: Sharing across a few donors was observed for around 5% of naive CD4, around 3.5% of naive CD8, over 2% of memory CD4, and around 0.4% of memory CD8 clonotypes. The small number of donors limited the genetic and exposure-history diversity represented. Pairwise subsampling led to the expectation that sequencing depth would affect the degree of clonotype sharing among donors. Compared with non-shared clonotypes, the clonotypes found in all four sorted-subset donors had higher generation probabilities. Rarefaction of sorted-subset datasets indicated incomplete sequencing despite the large sequencing depth. Sampling was restricted to blood, and TCR repertoires in tissues likely differ from the TCR repertoires found in blood. Naive subsets generally had larger estimated clonotype richness than memory subsets did.

The donors were healthy, HIV-negative adults with no recently reported acute infections or vaccinations. Every donor was a Caucasian adult residing in Nashville, Tennessee, USA. CD4+ T cells were enriched by magnetic negative selection; naive cells were then positively selected on CD45RA, and the negative fraction formed the memory subset. Blood was obtained by leukapheresis, after which PBMCs were separated by Ficoll-Histopaque density gradient centrifugation and cryopreserved in liquid nitrogen vapor phase. Purity and quantity of every magnetically sorted T cell population were checked by analytical flow cytometry. Each sorted fraction had its genomic DNA isolated and then quantified by UV absorbance on a Nanodrop 2000c. This clone was recorded once. Its antigen remains unidentified. Base qualities are not recorded, but no much larger clone differs from it by a single base.

The sequence is built from TRBV28 and TRBJ2-7; the D gene cannot be named for sure. The clonotype was recovered from a man younger than 45 in good health. Source material: naive CD4+ T cells sorted from blood. The cell subset or site tag for this specimen amounts to: CD45RA+ positively selected. The CDR3 sequence is CASSLGYRNEQYF. The DNA sequence is given as TGTGCCAGCAGTTTGGGGTACCGGAACGAGCAGTACTTC.